The 16 T cell receptor beta chains reported below all come from one sample, sequenced in a study of identical twins. TCRdb ran MiXCR on the 5' RACE reads and lists one entry per CDR3 protein. The data show about 450,000 distinct CDR3 sequences, less than 20% seen once. Material: naive T cells sorted from blood. These receptors were taken from a man aged 45 to 65 in good health.

The chain uses TRBV15 and TRBJ1-5; a possible D gene is TRBD1 (5 bases). Germline V gene data show CDR1 as LNHNV and CDR2 as YYDKDF (reference sequence). The germline V and J ends were trimmed by 3 bases and 3 bases, with 15 bases remaining between them. The CDR3 totals 16 residues. CDR3 sequence (DNA): TGTGCCACCAGCAGCCCAGGGATTGTAAACAATCAGCCCCAGCATTTT. This sequence encodes CATSSPGIVNNQPQHF.

Ten or more counts support this clonotype. The V gene is TRBV20-1, the J gene TRBJ2-3; D call uncertain. Trimming took 3 bases from V and 0 from J, leaving 7 bases between them. The CDR3 is 13 residues long. Germline V gives CDR1 DFQATT, CDR2 SNEGSKA (reference sequence). The CDR3 here is CSASFRSTDTQYF. The CDR3 nucleotides are TGCAGTGCTAGTTTTCGGAGCACAGATACGCAGTATTTT.

This clonotype was detected ten times or more. The CDR3 loop reads CASSSYGDQNSPLHF. Written as DNA, the CDR3 is TGTGCCAGCAGCTCCTATGGGGACCAAAATTCACCCCTCCACTTT. The chain is built from TRBV7-9 and TRBJ1-6; maybe TRBD1 (5 bases). The CDR3 runs to 15 residues. Per the germline V gene, CDR1 is SEHNR and CDR2 is FQNEAQ (reference sequence). The V gene lost 4 bases and the J gene lost 7 bases, with 14 bases spanning the gap.

The rearrangement uses TRBV2 and TRBJ1-3; D call uncertain. Germline lookup yields CDR1 SNHLY and CDR2 FYNNEI. CDR3 length: 14 residues. Trimming removed 4 bases from V and 8 bases from J, with 15 bases in between. CDR3 sequence: CASSVDLSADTIYF. The CDR3 DNA reads as TGTGCCAGCAGTGTCGACTTGAGCGCGGACACCATATATTTT.

This clonotype showed up many times. V usage is TRBV7-2 and J usage is TRBJ1-2; 8 bases align to TRBD1. CDR3 length: 13 amino acids. In germline, CDR1 is SGHTA, CDR2 FQGNSA. The junction had 6 bases not matched to a gene; V was cut back by 8 bases and J by 4 bases. This CDR3 is CASARDRSYGYTF. The CDR3 DNA is TGTGCCAGCGCCCGGGACAGGAGCTATGGCTACACCTTC.

This clonotype showed up many times. The chain has TRBV29-1 and TRBJ1-1; 9 bases align to TRBD1. The CDR3 has 17 residues. Germline-derived CDR1 and CDR2 are SQVTM and ANQGSEA. Trimming cost V 0 bases and J 3 bases; bases outside gene matches: 11. CDR3 sequence (DNA): TGCAGCGTTGAAGATAACGGGACAGGGAGGATGTACACTGAAGCTTTCTTT. It encodes CSVEDNGTGRMYTEAFF.

This chain uses TRBV20-1 with TRBJ1-5; no clear D gene. Germline V lookup: CDR1 DFQATT, CDR2 SNEGSKA (reference sequence). The ends were cut back, 6 bases at V and 0 bases at J, with 12 bases in the middle. This CDR3 has 14 amino acids. Here the CDR3 reads CSAGRHYSNQPQHF. The DNA for the CDR3 is TGCAGTGCAGGACGGCATTATAGCAATCAGCCCCAGCATTTT.

Here the CDR3 DNA reads TGTGCCAGCAGCCCACAGCGGAGGACTGCCGGCGAGCAGTACTTC. This translates into CASSPQRRTAGEQYF. The V gene is TRBV7-2, the J gene TRBJ2-7; possibly TRBD2 for D (5 bases). V was cut by 5 bases and J by 6 bases, with 20 bases left in between. Germline assignment: CDR1 SGHTA and CDR2 FQGNSA. The CDR3 has 15 residues. The entire variable domain, with the rest obtained from reference TRBV7-2 and TRBJ2-7, is as follows: GAGVSQSPSNKVTEKGKDVELRCDPISGHTALYWYRQSLGQGLEFLIYFQGNSAPDKSGLPSDRFSAERTGGSVSTLTIQRTQQEDSAVYLCASSPQRRTAGEQYFGPGTRLTVT.

This chain joins TRBV11-2 and TRBJ2-7, with 8 bases fitting TRBD2. The CDR3 has 13 residues. The J segment lost 0 bases and the V segment lost 11 bases, leaving 6 bases of the junction unmatched. Germline V gives CDR1 SGHAT, CDR2 FQNNGV. The CDR3 bases are TGTGCCTCGGGGGGGCTTAGCTCCTACGAGCAGTACTTC. Translating gives CASGGLSSYEQYF.

This clonotype was found a few times. The CDR3 bases are TGTGCCACCAGCAGAGGAGGGGCCCACTCCTACGAGCAGTACTTC. The encoded protein is CATSRGGAHSYEQYF. The V and J genes are TRBV15 and TRBJ2-7; D might be TRBD1 or TRBD2, each matching 5 bases. CDR1 is LNHNV, CDR2 YYDKDF, per germline (reference sequence). Trimming stripped 1 base from V and 0 bases from J, with 10 bases between. This CDR3 has 15 amino acids.

The chain combines TRBV4-3 with TRBJ1-4, with D unclear. V was clipped by 3 bases and J by 3 bases, with 11 bases between them. The CDR3 covers 15 residues. Germline V gene sequence: CDR1 LGHNA, CDR2 YSLEER. The CDR3 nucleotides read TGCGCCAGCAGCCAGGATCTCCTCCCTAATGAAAAACTGTTTTTT. The encoded protein is CASSQDLLPNEKLFF.

In this sample, this clonotype turned up many times. The rearrangement links TRBV28 to TRBJ1-1, with 7 positions matching TRBD1. The CDR3 runs to 17 residues. Germline V lookup: CDR1 MDHEN, CDR2 SYDVKM. The V gene end was trimmed by 3 bases and the J gene end by 3 bases; junction bases not matched to a gene: 13. The CDR3 protein is CASSFGRGISEDTEAFF. For the CDR3, the DNA is TGTGCCAGCAGTTTCGGCAGGGGGATATCGGAGGACACTGAAGCTTTCTTT. Full variable domain (remainder filled in from reference TRBV28 and TRBJ1-1): DVKVTQSSRYLVKRTGEKVFLECVQDMDHENMFWYRQDPGLGLRLIYFSYDVKMKEKGDIPEGYSVSREKKERFSLILESASTNQTSMYLCASSFGRGISEDTEAFFGQGTRLTVV.

This clonotype was recorded many times. This rearrangement joins TRBV29-1 to TRBJ2-5; TRBD2 is a possible D gene (5 bases). CDR3 size: 13 residues. Per germline, CDR1 SQVTM and CDR2 ANQGSEA. Trimming pared 5 bases from V and 6 bases from J, leaving 16 bases between. DNA of the CDR3: TGCAGCGTTAAGGGAGTGGTAACGAAGACCCAGTACTTC. This gives the protein CSVKGVVTKTQYF.

The chain combines TRBV4-2 with TRBJ1-1, with D unresolved. The CDR3 runs 12 residues. CDR1 and CDR2 from the germline V gene are LGHNA and YNFKEQ. The V gene lost 5 bases and the J gene lost 11 bases, with 15 bases spanning the gap. The CDR3 DNA sequence: TGTGCCAGCAGCTTCCAGAGGGCTGGGGCTTTCTTT. Amino acid sequence: CASSFQRAGAFF.

This clonotype was counted a few times. This chain uses TRBV5-1 with TRBJ2-1, with TRBD2 matching 15 bases. This CDR3 region has 15 residues. V trimming: 3 bases; J trimming: 10 bases; junction bases outside the gene matches: 5. CDR1 and CDR2 from the germline V gene are SGHRS and YFSETQ. CDR3 sequence reads: CASSSGLAGGGEQFF. Written as DNA, the CDR3 is TGCGCCAGCAGCTCCGGACTAGCGGGAGGGGGGGAGCAGTTCTTC. Full variable domain (outside the CDR3, taken from reference TRBV5-1 and TRBJ2-1): KAGVTQTPRYLIKTRGQQVTLSCSPISGHRSVSWYQQTPGQGLQFLFEYFSETQRNKGNFPGRFSGRQFSNSRSEMNVSTLELGDSALYLCASSSGLAGGGEQFFGPGTRLTVL.

The chain links TRBV6-1 to TRBJ1-6, with TRBD1 matching over 7 bases. V was clipped by 6 bases and J by 4 bases; unmatched bases: 9. This CDR3 spans 16 amino acids. Per the germline V gene, CDR1 is MNHNS and CDR2 is SASEGT. CDR3 in DNA: TGTGCCAGCAGCACCCGGACAGGTTCTTATAATTCACCCCTCCACTTT. Translated: CASSTRTGSYNSPLHF.